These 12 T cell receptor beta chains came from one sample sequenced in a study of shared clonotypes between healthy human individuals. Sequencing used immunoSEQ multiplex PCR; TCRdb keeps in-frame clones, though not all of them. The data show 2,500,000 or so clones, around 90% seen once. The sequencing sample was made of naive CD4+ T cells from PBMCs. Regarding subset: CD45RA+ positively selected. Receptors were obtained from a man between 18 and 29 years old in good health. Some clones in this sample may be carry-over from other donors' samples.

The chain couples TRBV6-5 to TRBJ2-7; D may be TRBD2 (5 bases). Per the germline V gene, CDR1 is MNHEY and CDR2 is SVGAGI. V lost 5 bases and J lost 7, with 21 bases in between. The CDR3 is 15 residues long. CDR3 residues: CASSGGLAGLGEQYF. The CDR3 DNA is TGTGCCAGCAGTGGTGGCTTGGCGGGCCTGGGGGAGCAGTACTTC.

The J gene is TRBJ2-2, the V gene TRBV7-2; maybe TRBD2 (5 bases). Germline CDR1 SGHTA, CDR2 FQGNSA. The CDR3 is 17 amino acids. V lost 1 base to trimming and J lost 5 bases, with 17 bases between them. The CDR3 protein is CASSLVARSSGTGELFF. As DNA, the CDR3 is TGTGCCAGCAGCTTAGTTGCTAGAAGCTCGGGGACCGGGGAGCTGTTTTTT.

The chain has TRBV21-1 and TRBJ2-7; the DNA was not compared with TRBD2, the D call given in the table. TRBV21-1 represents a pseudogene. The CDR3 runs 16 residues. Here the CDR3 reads CASSFHLSGRSYEQYF. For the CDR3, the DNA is TGTGCCAGCAGCTTTCACCTTAGCGGGAGGAGCTACGAGCAGTACTTC.

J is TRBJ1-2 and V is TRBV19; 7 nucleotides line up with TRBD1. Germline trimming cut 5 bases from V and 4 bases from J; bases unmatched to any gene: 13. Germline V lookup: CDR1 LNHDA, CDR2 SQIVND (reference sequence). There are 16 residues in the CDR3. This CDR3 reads CASSPTGQRAGYGYTF. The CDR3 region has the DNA TGTGCCAGTAGTCCAACGGGACAGAGGGCCGGCTATGGCTACACCTTC.

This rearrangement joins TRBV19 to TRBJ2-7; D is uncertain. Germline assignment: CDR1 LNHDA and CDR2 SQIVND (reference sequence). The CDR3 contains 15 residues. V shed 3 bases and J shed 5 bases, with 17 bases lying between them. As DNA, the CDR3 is TGTGCCAGTAGTATCCAGACCTTCTCCGGCCACGAGCAGTACTTC. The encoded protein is CASSIQTFSGHEQYF.

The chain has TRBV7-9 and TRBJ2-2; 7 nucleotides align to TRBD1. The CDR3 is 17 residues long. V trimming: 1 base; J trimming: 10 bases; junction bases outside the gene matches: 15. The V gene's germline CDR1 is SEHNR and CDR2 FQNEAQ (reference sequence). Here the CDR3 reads CASSLGAGTVTPTELFF. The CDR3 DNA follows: TGTGCCAGCAGCTTAGGAGCCGGGACAGTAACGCCCACGGAGCTGTTTTTT.

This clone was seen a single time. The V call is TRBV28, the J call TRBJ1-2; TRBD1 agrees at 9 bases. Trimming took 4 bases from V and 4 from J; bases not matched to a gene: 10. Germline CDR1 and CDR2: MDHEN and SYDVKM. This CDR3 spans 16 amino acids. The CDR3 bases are TGTGCCAGCAGTTCCTCCGGGACAGGGTATGGCTATGGCTACACCTTC. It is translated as CASSSSGTGYGYGYTF.

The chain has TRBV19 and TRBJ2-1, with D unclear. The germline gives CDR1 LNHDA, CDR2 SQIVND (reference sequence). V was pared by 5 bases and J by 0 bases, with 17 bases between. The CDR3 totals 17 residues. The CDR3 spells CASSLPRAESSYNEQFF. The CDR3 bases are TGTGCCAGTAGTCTCCCCCGGGCTGAAAGCTCCTACAATGAGCAGTTCTTC.

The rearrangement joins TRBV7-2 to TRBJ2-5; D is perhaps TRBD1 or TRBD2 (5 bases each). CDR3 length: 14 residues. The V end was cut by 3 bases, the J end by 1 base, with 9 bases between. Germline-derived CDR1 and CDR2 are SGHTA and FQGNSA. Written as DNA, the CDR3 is TGTGCCAGCAGCTTTCGGGGCAGCCAAGAGACCCAGTACTTC. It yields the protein CASSFRGSQETQYF. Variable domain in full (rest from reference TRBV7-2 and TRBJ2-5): GAGVSQSPSNKVTEKGKDVELRCDPISGHTALYWYRQSLGQGLEFLIYFQGNSAPDKSGLPSDRFSAERTGGSVSTLTIQRTQQEDSAVYLCASSFRGSQETQYFGPGTRLLVL.

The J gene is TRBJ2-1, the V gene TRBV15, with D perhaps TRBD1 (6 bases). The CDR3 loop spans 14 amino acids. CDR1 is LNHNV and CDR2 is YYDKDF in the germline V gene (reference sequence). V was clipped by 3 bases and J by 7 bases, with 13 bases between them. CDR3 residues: CATSSAQGQNEQFF. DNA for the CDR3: TGTGCCACCAGCAGTGCGCAGGGGCAAAATGAGCAGTTCTTC. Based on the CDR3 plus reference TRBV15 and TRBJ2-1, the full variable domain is DAMVIQNPRYQVTQFGKPVTLSCSQTLNHNVMYWYQQKSSQAPKLLFHYYDKDFNNEADTPDNFQSRRPNTSFCFLDIRSPGLGDTAMYLCATSSAQGQNEQFFGPGTRLTVL.

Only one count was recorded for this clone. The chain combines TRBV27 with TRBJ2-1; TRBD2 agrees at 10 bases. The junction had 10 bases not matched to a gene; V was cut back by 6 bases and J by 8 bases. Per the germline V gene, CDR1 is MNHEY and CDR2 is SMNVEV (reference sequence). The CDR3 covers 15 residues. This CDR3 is CASRPLAGAGDEQFF. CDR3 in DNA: TGTGCCAGCAGGCCTCTAGCGGGAGCGGGGGATGAGCAGTTCTTC.

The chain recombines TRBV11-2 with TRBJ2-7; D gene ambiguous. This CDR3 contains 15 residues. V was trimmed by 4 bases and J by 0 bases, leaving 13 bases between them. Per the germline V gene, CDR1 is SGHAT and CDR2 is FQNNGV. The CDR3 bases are TGTGCCAGCAGCTCAATCTCGGCCAGCTCCTACGAGCAGTACTTC. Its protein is CASSSISASSYEQYF.